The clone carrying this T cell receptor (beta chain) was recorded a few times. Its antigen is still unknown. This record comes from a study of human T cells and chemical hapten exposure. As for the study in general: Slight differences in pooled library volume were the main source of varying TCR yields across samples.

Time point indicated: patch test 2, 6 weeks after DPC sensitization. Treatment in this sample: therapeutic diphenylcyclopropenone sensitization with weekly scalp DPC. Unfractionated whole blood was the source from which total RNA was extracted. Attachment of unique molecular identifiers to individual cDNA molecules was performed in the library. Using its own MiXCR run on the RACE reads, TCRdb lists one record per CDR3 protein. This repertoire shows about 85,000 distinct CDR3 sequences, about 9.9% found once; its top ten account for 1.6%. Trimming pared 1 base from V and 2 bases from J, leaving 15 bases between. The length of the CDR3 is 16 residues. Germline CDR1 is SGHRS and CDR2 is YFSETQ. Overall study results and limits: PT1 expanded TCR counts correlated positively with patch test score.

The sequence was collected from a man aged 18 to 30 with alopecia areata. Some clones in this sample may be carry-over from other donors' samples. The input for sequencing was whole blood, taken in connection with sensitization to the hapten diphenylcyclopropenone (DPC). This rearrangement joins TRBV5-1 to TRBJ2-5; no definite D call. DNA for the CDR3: TGCGCCAGCAGCTTGTCGATCCGCTCTGAACAAGAGACCCAGTACTTC. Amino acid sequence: CASSLSIRSEQETQYF.